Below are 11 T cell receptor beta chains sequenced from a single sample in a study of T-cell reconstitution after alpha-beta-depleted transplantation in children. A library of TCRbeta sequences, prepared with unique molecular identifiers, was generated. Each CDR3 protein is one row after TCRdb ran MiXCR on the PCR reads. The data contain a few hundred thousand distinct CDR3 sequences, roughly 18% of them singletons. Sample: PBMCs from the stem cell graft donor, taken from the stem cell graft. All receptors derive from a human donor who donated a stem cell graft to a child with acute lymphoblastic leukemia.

The CDR3 DNA reads TGTGCCAGCAGCTCGGGACTCCTCACCGGGGAGCTGTTTTTT. Translating it yields CASSSGLLTGELFF. The chain employs TRBV3-1 and TRBJ2-2; D might be TRBD2 (6 bases). Trimming shortened V by 5 bases and J by 4 bases, and 11 bases separated the two germline ends. The CDR3 is made up of 14 amino acids. Germline CDR1 is LGHDT and CDR2 is YNNKEL (reference sequence).

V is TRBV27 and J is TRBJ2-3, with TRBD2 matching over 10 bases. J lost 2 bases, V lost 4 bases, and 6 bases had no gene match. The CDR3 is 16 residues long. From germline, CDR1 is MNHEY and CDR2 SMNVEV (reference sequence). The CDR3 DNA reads TGTGCCAGCAGTTCCGGGACTAGCGAACACACAGATACGCAGTATTTT. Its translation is CASSSGTSEHTDTQYF.

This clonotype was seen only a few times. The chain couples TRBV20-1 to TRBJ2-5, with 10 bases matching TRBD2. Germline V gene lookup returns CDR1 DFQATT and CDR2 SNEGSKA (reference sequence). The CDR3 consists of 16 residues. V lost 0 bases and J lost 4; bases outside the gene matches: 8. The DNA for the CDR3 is TGCAGTGCTAGAGATGGTCTAGCGGGAGCAGGAGAGACCCAGTACTTC. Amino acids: CSARDGLAGAGETQYF.

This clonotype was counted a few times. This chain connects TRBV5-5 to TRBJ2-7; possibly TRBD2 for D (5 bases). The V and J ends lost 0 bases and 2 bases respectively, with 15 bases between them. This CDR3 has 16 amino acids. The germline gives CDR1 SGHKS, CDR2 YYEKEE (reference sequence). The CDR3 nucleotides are TGTGCCAGCAGCTTGGTTCTACTAGGAGTCACCTACGAGCAGTACTTC. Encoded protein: CASSLVLLGVTYEQYF.

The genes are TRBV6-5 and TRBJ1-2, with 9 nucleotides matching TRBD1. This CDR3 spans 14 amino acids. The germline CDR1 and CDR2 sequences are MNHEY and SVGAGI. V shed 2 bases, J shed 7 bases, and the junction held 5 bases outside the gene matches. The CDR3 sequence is CASSYGGTGSGYTF. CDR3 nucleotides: TGTGCCAGCAGTTACGGCGGGACAGGGAGTGGCTACACCTTC.

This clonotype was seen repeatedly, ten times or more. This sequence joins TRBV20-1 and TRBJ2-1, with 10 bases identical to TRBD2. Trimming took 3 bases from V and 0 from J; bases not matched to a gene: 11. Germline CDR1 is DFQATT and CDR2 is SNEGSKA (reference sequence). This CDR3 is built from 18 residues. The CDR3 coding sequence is TGCAGTGCTAGTGGGGGACTAGCGACGCCGAGCTCCTACAATGAGCAGTTCTTC. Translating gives CSASGGLATPSSYNEQFF.

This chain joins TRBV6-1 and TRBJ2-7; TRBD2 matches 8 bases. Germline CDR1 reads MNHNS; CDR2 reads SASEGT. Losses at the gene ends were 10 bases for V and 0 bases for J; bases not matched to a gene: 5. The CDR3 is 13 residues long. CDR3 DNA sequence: TGTGCCATCCGCGGGGGGAGCTCCTACGAGCAGTACTTC. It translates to CAIRGGSSYEQYF.

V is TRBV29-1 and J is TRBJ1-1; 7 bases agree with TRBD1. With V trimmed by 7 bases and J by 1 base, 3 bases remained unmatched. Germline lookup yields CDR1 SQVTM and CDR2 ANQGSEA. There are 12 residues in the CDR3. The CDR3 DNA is TGCAGCGGAGACAGGGAGAACACTGAAGCTTTCTTT. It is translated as CSGDRENTEAFF.

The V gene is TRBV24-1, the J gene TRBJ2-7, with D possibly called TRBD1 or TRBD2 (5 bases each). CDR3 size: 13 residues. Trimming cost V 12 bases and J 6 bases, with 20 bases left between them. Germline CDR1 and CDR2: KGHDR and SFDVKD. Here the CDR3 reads CAVRGASKREQYF. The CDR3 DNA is TGTGCCGTAAGGGGAGCAAGTAAACGCGAGCAGTACTTC.

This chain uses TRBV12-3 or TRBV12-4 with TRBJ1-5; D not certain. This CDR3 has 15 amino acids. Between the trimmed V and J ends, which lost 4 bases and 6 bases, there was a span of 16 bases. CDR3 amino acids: CASSSLTSALQPQHF. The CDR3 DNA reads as TGTGCCAGCAGTTCCCTTACATCCGCCCTTCAGCCCCAGCATTTT.

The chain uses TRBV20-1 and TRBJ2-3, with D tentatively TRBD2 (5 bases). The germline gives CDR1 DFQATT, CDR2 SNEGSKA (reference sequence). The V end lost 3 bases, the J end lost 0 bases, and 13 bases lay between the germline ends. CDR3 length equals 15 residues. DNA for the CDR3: TGCAGTGCTAGCCCCCTAGCCCCTAGCACAGATACGCAGTATTTT. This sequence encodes CSASPLAPSTDTQYF.